The 26 T cell receptor beta chains presented below share a single source sample, sequenced in a study of T cell repertoires in cytomegalovirus infection. TCRdb reprocessed the reads via MiXCR and lists one record per CDR3 protein. The sample includes roughly 69,000 distinct CDR3 sequences, around 27% of them seen just once. No antigen has been identified for these receptors. The sequenced sample was CD8+ T cells from cultured PBMCs, obtained from culture after CMV antigen stimulation. All receptors come from a human donor in good health (CMV status not recorded). Some clones in this sample may be carry-over from other donors' samples.

This rearrangement joins TRBV5-4 to TRBJ2-7; D uncertain. The CDR3 is 15 amino acids. Germline V lookup: CDR1 SGHNT, CDR2 YYREEE (reference sequence). Trimming took 9 bases from V and 4 from J, leaving 23 bases between them. CDR3 region: CATAREIGAGYEQYF. Here the CDR3 DNA reads TGTGCCACCGCCCGAGAAATAGGTGCAGGTTACGAGCAGTACTTC.

Details on this clonotype: A much larger clone lies one base from this, so it may be a read error. V and J are TRBV27 and TRBJ2-3, with TRBD2 matching over 11 bases. The CDR3 runs 15 residues. CDR1 and CDR2 (germline): MNHEY, SMNVEV (reference sequence). The CDR3 DNA sequence: TGTGCCAACAGTCTACTAGCGGGAGCAACAGATACGCAGTATTTT. As protein: CANSLLAGATDTQYF.

This chain uses TRBV28 with TRBJ1-2; D uncertain. V shed 3 bases and J shed 7 bases, with 9 bases lying between them. In germline, CDR1 is MDHEN, CDR2 SYDVKM. The CDR3 length is 12 residues. The CDR3 bases are TGTGCCAGCAGTTTTTCACAAGGTGGCTACACCTTC. Its translation: CASSFSQGGYTF.

This chain connects TRBV19 to TRBJ1-2; D uncertain. Trimming took off 0 bases at V and 3 bases at J, with 17 bases between the two ends. Per the germline V gene, CDR1 is LNHDA and CDR2 is SQIVND (reference sequence). The CDR3 has 17 residues. The CDR3 DNA follows: TGTGCCAGTAGTATAGACCCTGACATCTTCTACTACTATGGCTACACCTTC. It codes for CASSIDPDIFYYYGYTF.

This rearrangement joins TRBV12-3 or TRBV12-4 to TRBJ2-7; D gene unclear. The CDR3 runs to 15 residues. V was trimmed by 4 bases and J by 6 bases, leaving 19 bases between them. The CDR3 bases are TGTGCCAGCAGTTCGAGTTCGGGTCTTGATAGCGAGCAGTACTTC. Amino acid sequence: CASSSSSGLDSEQYF.

CDR3 sequence reads: CASSVEPGYQETQYF. The DNA of the CDR3 is TGCGCCAGCAGCGTCGAACCAGGGTACCAAGAGACCCAGTACTTC. This chain connects TRBV5-1 to TRBJ2-5, with a tentative D call TRBD1 (5 bases). The CDR3 consists of 15 residues. V was cut by 4 bases and J by 0 bases, with 13 bases left in between. Germline CDR1 and CDR2: SGHRS and YFSETQ.

The J gene is TRBJ2-1, the V gene TRBV20-1, with 8 bases identical to TRBD2. Germline V gives CDR1 DFQATT, CDR2 SNEGSKA (reference sequence). CDR3 length: 14 amino acids. J was trimmed by 4 bases and V by 6 bases; bases with no gene match: 8. The CDR3, as DNA: TGCAGTGCGCCCCTAGCGGGCCGATACAATGAGCAGTTCTTC. It yields the protein CSAPLAGRYNEQFF.

This rearrangement joins TRBV11-2 to TRBJ2-3; TRBD1 aligns across 11 bases. The V gene's germline CDR1 is SGHAT and CDR2 FQNNGV. V was pared by 4 bases and J by 5 bases, with 5 bases of the junction left unmatched. The CDR3 runs 15 residues. This chain's CDR3 is CASSSGQGAGDTQYF. CDR3 DNA sequence: TGTGCCAGCAGCTCAGGACAGGGGGCGGGAGATACGCAGTATTTT. Filled out from reference TRBV11-2 and TRBJ2-3, the complete variable domain reads EAGVAQSPRYKIIEKRQSVAFWCNPISGHATLYWYQQILGQGPKLLIQFQNNGVVDDSQLPKDRFSAERLKGVDSTLKIQPAKLEDSAVYLCASSSGQGAGDTQYFGPGTRLTVL.

The chain links TRBV5-4 to TRBJ2-3, with 12 bases lining up with TRBD2. From germline, CDR1 is SGHNT and CDR2 YYREEE (reference sequence). J was trimmed by 9 bases and V by 1 base; bases with no gene match: 9. The CDR3 runs to 16 residues. The CDR3, as DNA: TGTGCCAGCAGCTTGTCTAGCGGGGGGGCCACCGACACGCAGTATTTT. Its protein is CASSLSSGGATDTQYF.

This rearrangement joins TRBV5-1 to TRBJ1-1; D ambiguous. In germline, CDR1 is SGHRS, CDR2 YFSETQ. The CDR3 loop spans 13 amino acids. The V end lost 2 bases, the J end lost 0 bases, and 5 bases lay between the germline ends. The CDR3 spells CASSLTVNTEAFF. The CDR3 nucleotides read TGCGCCAGCAGCTTAACAGTGAACACTGAAGCTTTCTTT. The complete variable domain, with remaining parts taken from reference TRBV5-1 and TRBJ1-1, reads KAGVTQTPRYLIKTRGQQVTLSCSPISGHRSVSWYQQTPGQGLQFLFEYFSETQRNKGNFPGRFSGRQFSNSRSEMNVSTLELGDSALYLCASSLTVNTEAFFGQGTRLTVV.

This clonotype was seen only a few times. This chain links TRBV27 with TRBJ2-5, with D tentatively TRBD2 (5 bases). Trimming shortened V by 6 bases and J by 5 bases, and 16 bases separated the two germline ends. The CDR3 extends over 14 amino acids. CDR1 is MNHEY, CDR2 SMNVEV, per germline (reference sequence). The CDR3 DNA sequence: TGTGCCAGCAGACCCCACGAGGGTCGGGAGACCCAGTACTTC. Translating it yields CASRPHEGRETQYF.

In its sample, this clonotype was seen a few times. V is TRBV27 and J is TRBJ2-1; 9 bases match TRBD2. CDR1 and CDR2 (germline): MNHEY, SMNVEV (reference sequence). The CDR3 loop spans 16 amino acids. After removal of 4 bases from V and 7 bases from J, the junction contained 11 bases not matched to a gene. CDR3 nucleotide sequence: TGTGCCAGCAGTTCCGCCCTAGCGGGGAGGGGGAATGAGCAGTTCTTC. Its translation is CASSSALAGRGNEQFF.

The chain carries TRBV4-1 and TRBJ1-4; D gene unclear. This CDR3 has 14 residues. The germline V gene has CDR1 MGHRA and CDR2 YSYEKL. V was pared by 0 bases and J by 6 bases, with 8 bases between. CDR3 bases: TGCGCCAGCAGCCAAGATCTACTCGATGAAAAACTGTTTTTT. It codes for CASSQDLLDEKLFF.

This rearrangement joins TRBV25-1 to TRBJ1-3; D is uncertain. CDR3 length: 16 amino acids. The V gene's germline CDR1 is MGHDK and CDR2 SYGVNS. The V end lost 2 bases, the J end lost 0 bases, and 11 bases lay between the germline ends. The CDR3 reads CASSEQASHSGNTIYF. The CDR3, as DNA: TGTGCCAGCAGTGAACAGGCTTCCCACTCTGGAAACACCATATATTTT.

This chain links TRBV6-5 with TRBJ2-3, with TRBD1 identical over 8 bases. This CDR3 is 17 amino acids long. Germline V gives CDR1 MNHEY, CDR2 SVGAGI. Germline trimming cut 8 bases from V and 2 bases from J; bases unmatched to any gene: 15. CDR3 DNA: TGTGCCAGCTCCCACGGCGGGACAGGAGGCCCCACAGATACGCAGTATTTT. Its protein is CASSHGGTGGPTDTQYF.

V is TRBV4-1 and J is TRBJ1-5; TRBD1 is a possible D gene (6 bases). V lost 1 base and J lost 1, with 11 bases in between. Germline V lookup: CDR1 MGHRA, CDR2 YSYEKL. The CDR3 has 16 residues. As DNA, the CDR3 is TGCGCCAGCAGCCAAGGGGCAGGGGAAAGCAATCAGCCCCAGCATTTT. Protein sequence: CASSQGAGESNQPQHF.

This clonotype was counted at least ten times. This chain connects TRBV4-3 to TRBJ1-4, with 9 bases identical to TRBD1. CDR3 length: 15 residues. V lost 0 bases and J lost 5; bases outside the gene matches: 1. Germline V CDR1 and CDR2: LGHNA, YSLEER. The CDR3 sequence: CASSQDGQGNEKLFF. For the CDR3, the DNA is TGCGCCAGCAGCCAAGACGGACAGGGGAATGAAAAACTGTTTTTT.

The chain uses TRBV5-6 and TRBJ1-1; 7 bases line up with TRBD1. The CDR3 extends over 15 amino acids. V lost 4 bases to trimming and J lost 2 bases; unmatched junction nucleotides: 8. The V gene's germline CDR1 is SGHDT and CDR2 YYEEEE. CDR3 region: CASSPPRQGNTEAFF. Written as DNA, the CDR3 is TGTGCCAGCAGCCCCCCACGACAGGGAAACACTGAAGCTTTCTTT.

On this clonotype itself: This may stem from a read error, because a much larger clone lies one nucleotide away. The chain links TRBV7-2 to TRBJ1-1; D ambiguous. The CDR3 is 16 residues long. CDR1 is SGHTA, CDR2 FQGNSA, per germline. Trimming pared 1 base from V and 2 bases from J, leaving 14 bases between. CDR3 nucleotide sequence: TGTGCCAGCAGCTTAGGTACTCTTCGGGGAAACACTGAAGCTTTCTTT. Translating it yields CASSLGTLRGNTEAFF.

This clonotype is medium-sized (0.01 to 0.1%) within its sample. This chain links TRBV15 with TRBJ2-1, with D maybe TRBD2 (5 bases). This CDR3 has 13 residues. V lost 3 bases and J lost 10, with 13 bases in between. Germline lookup yields CDR1 LNHNV and CDR2 YYDKDF (reference sequence). The CDR3: CATSSSAGEEQFF. CDR3 DNA: TGTGCCACCAGCAGTAGCGCAGGAGAGGAGCAGTTCTTC.

The V gene is TRBV4-1, the J gene TRBJ2-3; 12 bases are shared with TRBD2. The CDR3 has 15 amino acids. The J segment lost 1 base and the V segment lost 4 bases, leaving 0 bases of the junction unmatched. CDR1 and CDR2 (germline): MGHRA, YSYEKL. CDR3 coding DNA: TGCGCCAGCAGCCCTAGCGGGAGGGGCACAGATACGCAGTATTTT. This encodes CASSPSGRGTDTQYF.

This clonotype was observed a handful of times. This rearrangement joins TRBV27 to TRBJ1-6, with 8 bases matching TRBD1. The CDR3 has 15 residues. Germline CDR1 and CDR2: MNHEY and SMNVEV (reference sequence). Trimming at V came to 2 bases and at J to 12 bases, leaving 9 bases not matched to a gene. Here the CDR3 reads CASSLVAGGGGPLHF. CDR3 DNA: TGTGCCAGCAGTTTAGTGGCAGGGGGCGGCGGACCCCTCCACTTT.

The chain couples TRBV4-1 to TRBJ2-3, with a possible D match to TRBD2 (6 bases). Germline CDR1 MGHRA, CDR2 YSYEKL. V lost 0 bases to trimming and J lost 2 bases, with 9 bases between them. The CDR3 covers 15 residues. The CDR3 protein is CASSQERGDTDTQYF. In DNA form, the CDR3 reads TGCGCCAGCAGCCAAGAGCGGGGAGACACAGATACGCAGTATTTT.

V and J are TRBV5-5 and TRBJ1-3; D unclear. This CDR3 contains 16 residues. From germline, CDR1 is SGHKS and CDR2 YYEKEE (reference sequence). Between the trimmed V and J ends, which lost 4 bases and 2 bases, there was a span of 16 bases. In nucleotides, the CDR3 is TGTGCCAGCAGCGCGTCGCGACACATAACTGGAAACACCATATATTTT. It specifies CASSASRHITGNTIYF.

V and J are TRBV7-3 and TRBJ2-2; D perhaps matches TRBD1 (5 bases). CDR3 length equals 12 residues. Germline V gene lookup returns CDR1 SGHTA and CDR2 FQGTGA. V lost 5 bases to trimming and J lost 6 bases, with 7 bases between them. The CDR3 region is CASSPGPGELFF. CDR3 DNA sequence: TGTGCCAGCAGCCCAGGGCCCGGGGAGCTGTTTTTT.

The chain is built from TRBV7-9 and TRBJ2-3; tentative D call: TRBD2 (5 bases). Germline CDR1 and CDR2: SEHNR and FQNEAQ (reference sequence). The germline V and J ends were trimmed by 2 bases and 8 bases, with 17 bases remaining between them. There are 15 residues in the CDR3. The chain's CDR3 is CASSLSGGRGGTQYF. The CDR3 DNA reads TGTGCCAGCAGCTTAAGTGGCGGGCGTGGAGGTACGCAGTATTTT. Full variable domain (missing parts from reference TRBV7-9 and TRBJ2-3): DTGVSQNPRHKITKRGQNVTFRCDPISEHNRLYWYRQTLGQGPEFLTYFQNEAQLEKSRLLSDRFSAERPKGSFSTLEIQRTEQGDSAMYLCASSLSGGRGGTQYFGPGTRLTVL.